The clone carrying this T cell receptor (beta chain) showed up just a few times. Its antigen is as yet unknown. The donors were members of the roughly 120-subject validation cohort (separate from the approximately 670-subject first cohort). TCRdb's copy holds only in-frame clones and misses some; the assay was immunoSEQ multiplex PCR. The profile shows around 130,000 clones, around 92% of them singletons. CDR1 is KGHSH, CDR2 LQKENI, per germline. The CDR3 loop spans 16 amino acids. With V trimmed by 2 bases and J by 2 bases, 8 bases remained unmatched. The sample is drawn from a study of cytomegalovirus exposure and HLA in healthy donors. Study information: The 120 or so validation repertoires used a platform that matched the one used for the approximately 610 first-cohort repertoires, as a later analysis reported.

Notes on the study in general: TCR clusters originating in the first cohort tended to co-occur in the approximately 120 validation repertoires, according to a later analysis. The study listed some 160 cytomegalovirus-associated TCR beta chains.

The sample taken for sequencing was PBMCs. The V and J genes are TRBV18 and TRBJ1-1; 7 bases are shared with TRBD1. The receptor was isolated from a man aged 30 to 45 in good health and CMV-seronegative. The CDR3 reads CASSPSTGTENTEAFF. CDR3 coding DNA: TGTGCCAGCTCACCATCTACTGGGACAGAAAACACTGAAGCTTTCTTT.